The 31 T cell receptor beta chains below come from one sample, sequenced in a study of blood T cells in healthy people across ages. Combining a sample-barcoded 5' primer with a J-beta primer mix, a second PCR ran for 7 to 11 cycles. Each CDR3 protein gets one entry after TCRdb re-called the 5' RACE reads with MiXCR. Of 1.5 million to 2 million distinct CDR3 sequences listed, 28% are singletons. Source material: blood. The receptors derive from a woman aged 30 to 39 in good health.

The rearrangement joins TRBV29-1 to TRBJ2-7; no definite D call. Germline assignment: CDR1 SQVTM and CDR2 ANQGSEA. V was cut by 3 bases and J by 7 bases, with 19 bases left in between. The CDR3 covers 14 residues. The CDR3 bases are TGCAGCGTTGACTTAGGTTTGGCAAACAATGAGCAGTACTTC. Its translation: CSVDLGLANNEQYF.

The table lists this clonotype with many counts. CDR3 amino acids: CASSPDRGSYGYTF. The DNA for the CDR3 is TGTGCCAGCAGCCCCGACAGGGGCTCCTATGGCTACACCTTC. The gene calls are TRBV7-6 and TRBJ1-2, with 8 bases that match TRBD1. J lost 4 bases, V lost 5 bases, and 6 bases had no gene match. Germline assignment: CDR1 SGHVS and CDR2 FNYEAQ. The CDR3 length is 14 residues.

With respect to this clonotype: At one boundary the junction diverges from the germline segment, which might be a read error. This chain's CDR3 is CASSVSTGTQYF. The CDR3 DNA reads as TGCGCCAGCAGCGTCAGCACAGGTACGCAGTATTTT. This rearrangement joins TRBV5-1 to TRBJ2-3; possible D gene TRBD1, 5 bases. The CDR3 contains 12 residues. Germline CDR1 is SGHRS and CDR2 is YFSETQ.

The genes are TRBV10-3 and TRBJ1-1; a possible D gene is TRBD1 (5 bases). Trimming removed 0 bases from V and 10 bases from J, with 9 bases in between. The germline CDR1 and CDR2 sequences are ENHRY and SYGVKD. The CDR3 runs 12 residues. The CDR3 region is CAISESEGRAFF. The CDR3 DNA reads TGTGCCATCAGTGAGTCCGAGGGGAGAGCTTTCTTT.

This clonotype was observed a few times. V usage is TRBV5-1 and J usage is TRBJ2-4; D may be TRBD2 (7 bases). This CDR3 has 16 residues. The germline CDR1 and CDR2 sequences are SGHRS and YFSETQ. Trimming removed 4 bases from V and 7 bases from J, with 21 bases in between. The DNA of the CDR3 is TGCGCCAGCAGCCCCGAGGGGGGGGCGAGCTTCAACATTCAGTACTTC. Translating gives CASSPEGGASFNIQYF.

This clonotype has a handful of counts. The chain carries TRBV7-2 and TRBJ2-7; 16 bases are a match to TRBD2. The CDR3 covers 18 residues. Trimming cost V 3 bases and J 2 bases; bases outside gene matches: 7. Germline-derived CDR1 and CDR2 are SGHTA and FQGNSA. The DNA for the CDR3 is TGTGCCAGCAGCTTCGGGACTAGCGGGAGGGGGAGACCCTACGAGCAGTACTTC. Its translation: CASSFGTSGRGRPYEQYF.

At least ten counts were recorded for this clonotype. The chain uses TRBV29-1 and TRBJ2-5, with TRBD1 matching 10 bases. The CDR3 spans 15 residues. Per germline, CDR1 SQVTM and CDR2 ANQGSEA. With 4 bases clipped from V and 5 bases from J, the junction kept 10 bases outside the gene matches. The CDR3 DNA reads TGCAGCGTTGGTCGGACAGGGGGAGTAGGGGAGACCCAGTACTTC. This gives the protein CSVGRTGGVGETQYF.

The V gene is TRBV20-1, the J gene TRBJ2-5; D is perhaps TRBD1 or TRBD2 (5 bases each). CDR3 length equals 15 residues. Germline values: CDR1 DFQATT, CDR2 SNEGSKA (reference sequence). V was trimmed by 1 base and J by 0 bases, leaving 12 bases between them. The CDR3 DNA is TGCAGTGCTAGAGGAGAGGGGCGGAACCAAGAGACCCAGTACTTC. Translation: CSARGEGRNQETQYF.

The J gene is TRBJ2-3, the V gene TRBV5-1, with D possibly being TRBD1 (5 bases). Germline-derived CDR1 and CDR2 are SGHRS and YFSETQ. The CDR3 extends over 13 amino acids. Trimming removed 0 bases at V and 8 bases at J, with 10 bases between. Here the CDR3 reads CASSLEVRGTQYF. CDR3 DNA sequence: TGCGCCAGCAGCTTGGAGGTTAGGGGTACGCAGTATTTT.

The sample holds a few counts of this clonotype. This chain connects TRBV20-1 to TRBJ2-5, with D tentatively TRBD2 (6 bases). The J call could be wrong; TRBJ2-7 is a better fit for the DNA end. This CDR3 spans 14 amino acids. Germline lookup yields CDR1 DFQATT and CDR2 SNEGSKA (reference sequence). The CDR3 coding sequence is TGCAGTGCTAGTGGGGAGGCTACGACCTACGAGCAGTACTTC. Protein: CSASGEATTYEQYF.

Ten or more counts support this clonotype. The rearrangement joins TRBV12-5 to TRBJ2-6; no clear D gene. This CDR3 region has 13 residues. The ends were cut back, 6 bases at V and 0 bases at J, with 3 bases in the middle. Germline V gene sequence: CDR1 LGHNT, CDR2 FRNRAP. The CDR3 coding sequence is TGTGCTAGTGGGACCTCTGGGGCCAACGTCCTGACTTTC. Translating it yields CASGTSGANVLTF. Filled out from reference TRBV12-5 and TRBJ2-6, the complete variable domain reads DARVTQTPRHKVTEMGQEVTMRCQPILGHNTVFWYRQTMMQGLELLAYFRNRAPLDDSGMPKDRFSAEMPDATLATLKIQPSEPRDSAVYFCASGTSGANVLTFGAGSRLTVL.

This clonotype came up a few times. The CDR3 reads CASSPQQGPEGYTF. The DNA for the CDR3 is TGTGCCAGCTCACCACAACAGGGGCCAGAAGGCTACACCTTC. J is TRBJ1-2 and V is TRBV18, with TRBD1 identical over 7 bases. CDR3 size: 14 residues. Unmatched junction bases numbered 7, after V lost 1 base and J lost 8 bases. Germline CDR1 reads KGHSH; CDR2 reads LQKENI.

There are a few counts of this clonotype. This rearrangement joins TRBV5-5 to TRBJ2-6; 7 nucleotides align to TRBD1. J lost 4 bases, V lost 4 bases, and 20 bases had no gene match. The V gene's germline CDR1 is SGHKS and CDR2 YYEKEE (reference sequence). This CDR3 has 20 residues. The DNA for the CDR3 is TGTGCCAGCAGCCATCCTAGGTTTTCAGGGGGTCTAGGAGGGGCCAACGTCCTGACTTTC. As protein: CASSHPRFSGGLGGANVLTF.

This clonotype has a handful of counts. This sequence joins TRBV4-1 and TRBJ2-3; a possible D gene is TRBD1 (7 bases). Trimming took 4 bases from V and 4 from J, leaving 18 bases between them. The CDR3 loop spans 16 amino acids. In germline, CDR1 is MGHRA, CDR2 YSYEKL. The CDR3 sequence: CASSRPQGGVSDTQYF. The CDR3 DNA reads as TGCGCCAGCAGCCGCCCCCAGGGGGGTGTATCAGATACGCAGTATTTT.

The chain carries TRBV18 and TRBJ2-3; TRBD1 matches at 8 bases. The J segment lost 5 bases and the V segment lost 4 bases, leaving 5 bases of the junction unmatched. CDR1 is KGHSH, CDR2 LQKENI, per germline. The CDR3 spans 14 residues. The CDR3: CASSHGTGLDTQYF. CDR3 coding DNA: TGTGCCAGCTCACACGGGACAGGCCTAGATACGCAGTATTTT.

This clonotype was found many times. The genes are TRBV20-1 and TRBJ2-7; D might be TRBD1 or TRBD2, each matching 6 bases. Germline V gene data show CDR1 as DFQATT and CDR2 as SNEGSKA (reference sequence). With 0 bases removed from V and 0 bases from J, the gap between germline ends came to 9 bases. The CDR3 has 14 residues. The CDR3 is CSAREGGNSYEQYF. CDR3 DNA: TGCAGTGCTAGAGAAGGGGGGAACTCCTACGAGCAGTACTTC.

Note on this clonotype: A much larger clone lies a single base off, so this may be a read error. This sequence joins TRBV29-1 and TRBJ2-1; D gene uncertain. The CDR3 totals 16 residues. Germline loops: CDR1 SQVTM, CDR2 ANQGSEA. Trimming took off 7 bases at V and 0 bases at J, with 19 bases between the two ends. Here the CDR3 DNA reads TGCAGCGCCTTAACCAGACGTCTAAGCTCCTACAATGAGCAGTTCTTC. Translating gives CSALTRRLSSYNEQFF.

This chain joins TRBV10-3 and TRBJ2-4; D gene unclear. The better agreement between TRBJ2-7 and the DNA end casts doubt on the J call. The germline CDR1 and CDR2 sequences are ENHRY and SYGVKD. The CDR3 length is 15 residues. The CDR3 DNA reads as TGTGCCATACGAACCGCGGAGTTCGATAGCTACGAGCAGTACTTC. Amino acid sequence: CAIRTAEFDSYEQYF.

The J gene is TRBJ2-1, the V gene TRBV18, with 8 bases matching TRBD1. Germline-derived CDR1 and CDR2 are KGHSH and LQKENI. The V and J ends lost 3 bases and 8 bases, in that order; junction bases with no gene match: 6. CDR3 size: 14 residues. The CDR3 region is CASSPDRVVDEQFF. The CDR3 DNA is TGTGCCAGCTCACCGGACAGGGTGGTGGATGAGCAGTTCTTC.

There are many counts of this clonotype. The CDR3 region has the DNA TGCAGTGCCTTAGCGGGGGGGTACAATGAGCAGTTCTTC. Protein sequence: CSALAGGYNEQFF. The chain uses TRBV20-1 and TRBJ2-1; 11 bases are a match to TRBD2. Germline V CDR1 and CDR2: DFQATT, SNEGSKA (reference sequence). CDR3 size: 13 residues. With 6 bases clipped from V and 4 bases from J, the junction kept 2 bases outside the gene matches.

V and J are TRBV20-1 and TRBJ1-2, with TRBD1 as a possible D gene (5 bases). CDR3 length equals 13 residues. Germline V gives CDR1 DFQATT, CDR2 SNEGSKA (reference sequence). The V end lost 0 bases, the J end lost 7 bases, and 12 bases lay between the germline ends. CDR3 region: CSARDARGFGYTF. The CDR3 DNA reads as TGCAGTGCTAGAGACGCGAGGGGCTTTGGCTACACCTTC.

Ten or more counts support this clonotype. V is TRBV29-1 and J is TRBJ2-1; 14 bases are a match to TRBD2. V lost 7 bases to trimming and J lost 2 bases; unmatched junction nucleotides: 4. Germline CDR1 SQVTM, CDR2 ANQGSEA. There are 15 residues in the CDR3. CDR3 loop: CSAVTSGGAYNEQFF. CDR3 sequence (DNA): TGCAGCGCCGTGACTAGCGGGGGGGCCTACAATGAGCAGTTCTTC.

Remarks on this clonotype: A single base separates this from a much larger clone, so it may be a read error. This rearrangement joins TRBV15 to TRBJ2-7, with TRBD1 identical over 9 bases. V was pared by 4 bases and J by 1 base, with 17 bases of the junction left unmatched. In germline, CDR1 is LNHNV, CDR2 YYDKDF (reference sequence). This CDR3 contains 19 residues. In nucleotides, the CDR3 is TGTGCCACCAGCAAGCCCCCGGGACAGGGCTCGGGGGGATCCTACGAGCAGTACTTC. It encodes CATSKPPGQGSGGSYEQYF.

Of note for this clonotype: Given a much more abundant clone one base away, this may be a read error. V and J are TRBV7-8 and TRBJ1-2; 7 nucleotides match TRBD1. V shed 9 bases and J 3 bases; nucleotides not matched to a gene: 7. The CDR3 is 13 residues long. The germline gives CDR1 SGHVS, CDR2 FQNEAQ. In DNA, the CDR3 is TGTGCCAGGTCCAGGGGGTATCACTATGGCTACACCTTC. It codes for CARSRGYHYGYTF.

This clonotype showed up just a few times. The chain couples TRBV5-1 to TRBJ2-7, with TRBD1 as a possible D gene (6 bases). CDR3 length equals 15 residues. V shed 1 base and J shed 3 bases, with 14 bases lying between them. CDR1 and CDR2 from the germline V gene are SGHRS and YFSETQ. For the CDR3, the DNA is TGCGCCAGCAGCTTGCACCAGGGGCCCCTCTACGAGCAGTACTTC. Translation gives CASSLHQGPLYEQYF.

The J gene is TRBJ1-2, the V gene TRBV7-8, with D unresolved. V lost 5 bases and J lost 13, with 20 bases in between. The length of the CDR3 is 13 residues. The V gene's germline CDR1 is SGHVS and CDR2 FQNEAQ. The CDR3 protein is CASSPLVQSPPTF. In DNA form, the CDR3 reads TGTGCCAGCAGCCCCCTGGTACAATCCCCTCCCACCTTC.

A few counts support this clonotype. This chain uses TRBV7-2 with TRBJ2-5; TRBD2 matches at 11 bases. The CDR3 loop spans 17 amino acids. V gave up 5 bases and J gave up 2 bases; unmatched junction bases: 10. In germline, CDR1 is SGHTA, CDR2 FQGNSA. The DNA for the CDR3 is TGTGCCAGCAGCCTAAGGTCGCTAGCGGGAGGTCAAGAGACCCAGTACTTC. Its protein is CASSLRSLAGGQETQYF.

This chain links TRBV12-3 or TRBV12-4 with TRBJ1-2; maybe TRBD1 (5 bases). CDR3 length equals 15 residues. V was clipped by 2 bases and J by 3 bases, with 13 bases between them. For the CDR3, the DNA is TGTGCCAGCAGTTTACGACAGCGGGCCTACTATGGCTACACCTTC. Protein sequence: CASSLRQRAYYGYTF.

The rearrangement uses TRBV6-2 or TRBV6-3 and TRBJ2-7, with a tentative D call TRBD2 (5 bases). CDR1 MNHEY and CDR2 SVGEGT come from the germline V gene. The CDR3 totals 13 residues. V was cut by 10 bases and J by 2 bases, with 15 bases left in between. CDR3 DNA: TGTGCCACCCAGAGAGGGCACGCCTACGAGCAGTACTTC. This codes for CATQRGHAYEQYF.

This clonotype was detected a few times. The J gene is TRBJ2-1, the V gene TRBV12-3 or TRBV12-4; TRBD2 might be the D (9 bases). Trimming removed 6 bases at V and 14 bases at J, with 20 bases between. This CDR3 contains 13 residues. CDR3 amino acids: CASSPGGGRAEFF. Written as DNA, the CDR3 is TGTGCCAGCAGCCCAGGGGGCGGGAGGGCCGAGTTCTTC.

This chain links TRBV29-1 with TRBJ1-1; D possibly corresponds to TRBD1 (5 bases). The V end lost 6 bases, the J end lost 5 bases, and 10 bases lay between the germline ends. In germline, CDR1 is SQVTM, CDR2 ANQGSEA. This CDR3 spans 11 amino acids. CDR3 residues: CSVYPGTEAFF. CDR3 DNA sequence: TGCAGCGTATACCCAGGGACTGAAGCTTTCTTT.